The entry below gives a single TCR beta chain sequence along with its context. The CDR3 contains 15 residues. Germline CDR1 KGHSH, CDR2 LQKENI. Trimming removed 3 bases from V and 2 bases from J, with 13 bases in between. In the original workflow: Reference gene primer amplification yielded estimated nucleated cell counts. Clones were read by immunoSEQ multiplex PCR, and TCRdb kept only the in-frame ones, dropping some. V, J and clone size are those of that table, while D and trimming were read from the DNA. The sample carries 150,000 to 200,000 clones, over 75% recorded once. The data originate from a study of blood T cell repertoires in COVID-19. Turning to the study itself: Spain, Italy and the United States supplied samples that represented acute and convalescent COVID-19. PBMCs, B-cell-depleted T cells, or T cells provided the cDNA or gDNA that made up the material.

Sequences were obtained from peripheral blood. The chain combines TRBV18 with TRBJ1-1; D is possibly TRBD1 (5 bases). This sequence originates from an older man with acute or convalescent COVID-19. CDR3 amino acids: CASSPGTGGNTEAFF. The CDR3 nucleotides are TGTGCCAGCTCACCCGGGACGGGGGGAAACACTGAAGCTTTCTTT. Filled out from reference TRBV18 and TRBJ1-1, the complete variable domain reads NAGVMQNPRHLVRRRGQEARLRCSPMKGHSHVYWYRQLPEEGLKFMVYLQKENIIDESGMPKERFSAEFPKEGPSILRIQQVVRGDSAAYFCASSPGTGGNTEAFFGQGTRLTVV.